The T cell receptor beta chain under discussion was sequenced for a study of CD8 T cells in ankylosing spondylitis. Study observations and caveats: Disease-linked clones reportedly showed significant enrichment in matched ankylosing spondylitis synovial fluid. Past studies reported some motif variants in reactive arthritis synovial fluid and blood. A TCR beta motif made of eight highly homologous variants seemed typical of ankylosing spondylitis blood.

Quantitative 5'-RACE with molecular barcodes produced the TCR beta libraries. TCRdb ran MiXCR on the 5' RACE reads and lists one entry per CDR3 protein. In the table there are 130,000 or so distinct CDR3 sequences, 6% to 8.5% of which are singletons. This clonotype was counted at least ten times. Its antigen is unknown. CDR1 and CDR2 (germline): SGHRS, YFSETQ. This CDR3 comprises 15 residues. Trimming left V 0 bases short and J 6 bases short, with 13 bases between. The chain links TRBV5-1 to TRBJ1-5; a possible D gene is TRBD1 (6 bases). This TCR was sampled from a male donor with ankylosing spondylitis or in good health (not recorded which). The specimen sequenced was blood, either unsorted or a sorted T cell fraction (not recorded which). Here the CDR3 reads CASSLDGGSGQPQHF. The CDR3, as DNA: TGCGCCAGCAGCTTGGATGGGGGCTCGGGTCAGCCCCAGCATTTT.